What follows are 13 T cell receptor beta chains derived from one specimen sequenced in a study of early T cells in non-severe SARS-CoV-2 infection. TCRdb itself ran the 5' RACE reads through MiXCR, one entry per CDR3 protein. The data hold 35,000 to 45,000 distinct CDR3 sequences, with about 5.9% observed a single time. Sequences were derived from whole blood, sampled at baseline. These receptors were taken from an adult who was a healthcare worker with PCR-confirmed SARS-CoV-2 infection or an uninfected control (not recorded which).

This clonotype occurred many times. V and J are TRBV6-2 or TRBV6-3 and TRBJ2-2; tentatively, D is TRBD1 or TRBD2 (5 bases each). The V gene's germline CDR1 is MNHEY and CDR2 SVGEGT. V shed 6 bases and J shed 6 bases, with 14 bases lying between them. This CDR3 is 14 amino acids long. CDR3 DNA sequence: TGTGCCAGCAGGCCGGGACCAAGAGCCGGGGAGCTGTTTTTT. Its protein product is CASRPGPRAGELFF.

This clonotype showed up many times. V is TRBV7-6 and J is TRBJ2-1, with TRBD1 matching 7 bases. The CDR3 covers 16 residues. Looked up from germline, CDR1 is SGHVS and CDR2 is FNYEAQ. Germline trimming cut 0 bases from V and 2 bases from J; bases unmatched to any gene: 4. CDR3 in amino acids: CASSLAPGGTYNEQFF. The CDR3 DNA is TGTGCCAGCAGCTTAGCCCCAGGGGGAACCTACAATGAGCAGTTCTTC.

This clonotype was picked up many times. The V and J genes are TRBV28 and TRBJ1-5, with D possibly TRBD1 on 5 matching bases. This CDR3 region has 13 residues. The V and J ends lost 6 bases and 2 bases respectively, with 8 bases between them. Germline V gene sequence: CDR1 MDHEN, CDR2 SYDVKM. CDR3 DNA sequence: TGTGCCAGCAGCGGGGACGGCAATCAGCCCCAGCATTTT. It translates to CASSGDGNQPQHF.

This clonotype came up many times. This sequence joins TRBV7-2 and TRBJ1-6, with TRBD1 identical over 10 bases. CDR1 is SGHTA, CDR2 FQGNSA, per germline. Trimming removed 5 bases from V and 7 bases from J; junction bases left unmatched: 5. This CDR3 comprises 15 residues. CDR3 sequence reads: CASSPWDRGNSPLHF. The CDR3 DNA sequence: TGTGCCAGCAGCCCCTGGGACAGGGGAAATTCACCCCTCCACTTT.

This clonotype was counted only a few times. The chain has TRBV3-1 and TRBJ2-7; D not resolved. Trimming left V 3 bases short and J 6 bases short, with 12 bases between. The germline V gene has CDR1 LGHDT and CDR2 YNNKEL (reference sequence). The CDR3 is 13 amino acids. CDR3 loop: CASSQNGPSEQYF. DNA for the CDR3: TGTGCCAGCAGCCAGAACGGGCCGAGCGAGCAGTACTTC.

The V call is TRBV7-2, the J call TRBJ1-2; D is perhaps TRBD1 (5 bases). Germline V gives CDR1 SGHTA, CDR2 FQGNSA. The CDR3 loop spans 13 amino acids. V lost 3 bases and J 4 bases, leaving 9 bases between the germline ends. CDR3 sequence reads: CASSLWGSYGYTF. As DNA, the CDR3 is TGTGCCAGCAGCTTGTGGGGCAGCTATGGCTACACCTTC.

The chain employs TRBV20-1 and TRBJ2-4; D gene unclear. This CDR3 has 15 amino acids. Between the trimmed V and J ends, which lost 6 bases and 4 bases, there was a span of 19 bases. Looked up from germline, CDR1 is DFQATT and CDR2 is SNEGSKA (reference sequence). CDR3 coding DNA: TGCAGTGCGGATGATACCCCATCAACGAAAAACATTCAGTACTTC. It encodes CSADDTPSTKNIQYF.

The J gene is TRBJ1-1, the V gene TRBV9; D ambiguous. Trimming took 3 bases from V and 0 from J, leaving 6 bases between them. The CDR3 is 13 amino acids. Germline V lookup: CDR1 SGDLS, CDR2 YYNGEE. Written as DNA, the CDR3 is TGTGCCAGCAGCGGCTCAGTGAACACTGAAGCTTTCTTT. Residues: CASSGSVNTEAFF.

The V gene is TRBV27, the J gene TRBJ2-7; 7 bases line up with TRBD1. The germline V gene encodes CDR1 MNHEY and CDR2 SMNVEV (reference sequence). The CDR3 consists of 11 residues. J gave up 9 bases and V 9 bases, and 8 bases lay outside the gene matches. As DNA, the CDR3 is TGTGCCAGGACAGGGCCGGAAGGGCAGTACTTC. Protein sequence: CARTGPEGQYF.

This clonotype appeared many times. The chain combines TRBV7-9 with TRBJ2-1; D possibly corresponds to TRBD1 (6 bases). Germline values: CDR1 SEHNR, CDR2 FQNEAQ (reference sequence). V lost 5 bases to trimming and J lost 7 bases, with 18 bases between them. The CDR3 covers 15 residues. CDR3 in DNA: TGTGCCAGCAGCACACTGAGGGGGAGACTGAATGAGCAGTTCTTC. It yields the protein CASSTLRGRLNEQFF.

The CDR3 bases are TGTGCCAGCAGCCCAGGCCAGCTGCCTGAAGCTTTCTTT. It encodes CASSPGQLPEAFF. This chain joins TRBV3-1 and TRBJ1-1; the D is unclear. CDR3 length equals 13 residues. The ends were cut back, 4 bases at V and 6 bases at J, with 12 bases in the middle. CDR1 is LGHDT, CDR2 YNNKEL, per germline (reference sequence).

This clonotype was observed at least ten times. V and J are TRBV20-1 and TRBJ2-1; 7 bases are shared with TRBD2. V lost 2 bases to trimming and J lost 9 bases; unmatched junction nucleotides: 10. From germline, CDR1 is DFQATT and CDR2 SNEGSKA (reference sequence). The CDR3 has 14 amino acids. The DNA for the CDR3 is TGCAGTGCTAGACCTAGCGGCCTTCGAAGTGAGCAGTTCTTC. It is translated as CSARPSGLRSEQFF.

This chain connects TRBV5-1 to TRBJ2-5, with D possibly matching TRBD2 (5 bases). V shed 2 bases and J shed 5 bases, with 10 bases lying between them. CDR3 length: 13 amino acids. Looked up from germline, CDR1 is SGHRS and CDR2 is YFSETQ. The CDR3 loop is CASSFGVRETQYF. The DNA for the CDR3 is TGCGCCAGCAGCTTCGGGGTTCGGGAGACCCAGTACTTC. Drawing the rest from reference TRBV5-1 and TRBJ2-5, the complete variable domain is KAGVTQTPRYLIKTRGQQVTLSCSPISGHRSVSWYQQTPGQGLQFLFEYFSETQRNKGNFPGRFSGRQFSNSRSEMNVSTLELGDSALYLCASSFGVRETQYFGPGTRLLVL.